This T cell receptor beta chain comes out of a study of blood T cell repertoires in COVID-19. Study context: The United States, Italy and Spain supplied acute and convalescent COVID-19 samples. T cells, B-cell-depleted T cells, or PBMCs provided the cDNA or gDNA that served as material.

How the authors handled the data: Reference gene primers were amplified, and this amplification served to estimate nucleated cell counts. Assay used: immunoSEQ multiplex PCR; TCRdb lists only in-frame clones, some missing. That table is the source of V, J and clone size, and D and trimming were worked out from the DNA. Among approximately 250,000 clones listed, more than 75% were seen once. The germline V gene has CDR1 SGHRS and CDR2 YFSETQ. This CDR3 spans 13 amino acids. V lost 4 bases and J 0 bases, leaving 4 bases between the germline ends. Source material: peripheral blood. The chain links TRBV5-1 to TRBJ1-4; D ambiguous. This TCR derives from a woman aged 55-69 years who had recovered from COVID-19. This CDR3 reads CASSPSTNEKLFF. CDR3 coding DNA: TGCGCCAGCAGCCCTTCAACTAATGAAAAACTGTTTTTT.